What follows is one TCR beta chain and its context. The CDR3 has 15 residues. Per the germline V gene, CDR1 is LNHDA and CDR2 is SQIVND (reference sequence). V lost 5 bases to trimming and J lost 4 bases; unmatched junction nucleotides: 7. Sequenced by immunoSEQ multiplex PCR; TCRdb stores in-frame clones only, minus some. Of fewer than 200,000 clones in the sample, approximately 87% were seen once. Clinical history reported by participants formed the basis on which cohorts were assigned. This sample was included in a study of blood T cell repertoires in COVID-19. At the level of the study: The United States, Italy and Spain supplied acute and convalescent COVID-19 samples.

This TCR was recovered from a woman aged 50 to 65 who had recovered from COVID-19. The chain recombines TRBV19 with TRBJ1-4; TRBD1 matches 7 bases. The sample comprised PBMCs or T cells enriched from blood (not recorded which). The CDR3 DNA follows: TGTGCCAGTAGTGTCCAGGCAGGGGGTAATGAAAAACTGTTTTTT. It codes for CASSVQAGGNEKLFF.